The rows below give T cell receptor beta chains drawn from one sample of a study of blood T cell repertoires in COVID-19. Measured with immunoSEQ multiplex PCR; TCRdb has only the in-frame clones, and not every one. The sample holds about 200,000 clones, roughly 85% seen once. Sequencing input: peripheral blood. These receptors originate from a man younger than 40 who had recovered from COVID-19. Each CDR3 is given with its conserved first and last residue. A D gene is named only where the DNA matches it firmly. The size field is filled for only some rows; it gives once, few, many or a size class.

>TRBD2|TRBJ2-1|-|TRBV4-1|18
TGCGCCAGCAGCCCCACAATATTCACTAGCGGGGGACCCAATGAGCAGTTCTTC
CASSPTIFTSGGPNEQFF
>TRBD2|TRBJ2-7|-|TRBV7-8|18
TGTGCCAGCAGCTTAGCGGCTAGCGGGGGGCCCTTCCCCTACGAGCAGTACTTC
CASSLAASGGPFPYEQYF
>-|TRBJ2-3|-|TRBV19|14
TGTGCCAGTAGTATCCCAGGGAGCACAGATACGCAGTATTTT
CASSIPGSTDTQYF
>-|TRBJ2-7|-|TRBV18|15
TGTGCCAGCTCACCGGCCGGGACAAGCTTGAACGAGCAGTACTTC
CASSPAGTSLNEQYF
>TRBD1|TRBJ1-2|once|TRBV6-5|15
TGTGCCAGCAGACAACCCCGGGACAGGGGCAGTGGCTACACCTTC
CASRQPRDRGSGYTF
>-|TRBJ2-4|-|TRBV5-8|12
TGTGCCAGCAGCAGACCGGACTATATTCAGTACTTC
CASSRPDYIQYF
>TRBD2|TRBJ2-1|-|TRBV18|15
TGTGCCAGCTCCCGCACTAGCGGGGCCTACAATGAGCAGTTCTTC
CASSRTSGAYNEQFF
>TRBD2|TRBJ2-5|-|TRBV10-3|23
TGTGCCATCAGTGAGGGTCATTTCATTCTAGCGGGGGACAAAGGGGCCCGGGTAGAGACCCAGTACTTC
CAISEGHFILAGDKGARVETQYF
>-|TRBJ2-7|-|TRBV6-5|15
TGTGCCAGCAGTTACGGCGGTAGCTCACACTACGAGCAGTACTTC
CASSYGGSSHYEQYF
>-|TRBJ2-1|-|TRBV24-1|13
TGTGCCACCAGTGATCCCCCTTTTAATGAGCAGTTCTTC
CATSDPPFNEQFF
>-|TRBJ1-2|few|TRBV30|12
TGTGCCTGGAGTCTGGAGAACTATGGCTACACCTTC
CAWSLENYGYTF
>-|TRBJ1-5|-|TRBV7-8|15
TGTGCCAGCAGCTTGAAGCTAGATAGCAATCAGCCCCAGCATTTT
CASSLKLDSNQPQHF
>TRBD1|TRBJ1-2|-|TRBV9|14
TGTGCCAGCAGCCCCCGGGACAGGGGCTATGGCTACACCTTC
CASSPRDRGYGYTF
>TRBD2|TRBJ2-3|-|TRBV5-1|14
TGCGCCAGCAGAGCGGGGCTCAGCACAGATACGCAGTATTTT
CASRAGLSTDTQYF
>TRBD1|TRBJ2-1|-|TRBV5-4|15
TGTGCCAGCAGCTTTCCGGGACAGGGATACAATGAGCAGTTCTTC
CASSFPGQGYNEQFF
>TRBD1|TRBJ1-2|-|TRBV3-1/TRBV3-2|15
TGTGCCAGCAGCCCCCCTGGTGCAGGGGGGAGCGGCTACACCTTC
CASSPPGAGGSGYTF
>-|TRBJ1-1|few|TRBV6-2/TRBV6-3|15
TGTGCCAGCAGTTATGGGCTCAACCCGAACACTGAAGCTTTCTTT
CASSYGLNPNTEAFF
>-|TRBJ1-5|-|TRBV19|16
TGTGCCAGCAAGGAGCACCGGGGGGGAAATAATCAGCCCCAGCATTTT
CASKEHRGGNNQPQHF
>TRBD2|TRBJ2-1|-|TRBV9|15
TGTGCCAGCAGCGTAGAGCGGGGGGGCTACAATGAGCAGTTCTTC
CASSVERGGYNEQFF
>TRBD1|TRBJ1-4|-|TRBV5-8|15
TGTGCCAGCAGCAGTCGGACAGGGCCTAATGAAAAACTGTTTTTT
CASSSRTGPNEKLFF
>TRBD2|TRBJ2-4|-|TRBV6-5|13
TGTGCCTCCCTTACTCCTAGCGGAAACATTCAGTACTTC
CASLTPSGNIQYF
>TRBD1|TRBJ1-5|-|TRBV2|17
TGTGCCAGCAGTGAGGCCTTCGGACAGGTCCGAAATCAGCCCCAGCATTTT
CASSEAFGQVRNQPQHF
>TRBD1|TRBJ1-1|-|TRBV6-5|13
TGTGCCAGCAGCCCGCGCGGGACAGCTGAAGCTTTCTTT
CASSPRGTAEAFF
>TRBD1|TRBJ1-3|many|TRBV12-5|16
TGTGCTAGTGGTCAAGCGGCGGGACAGGGTGGCTTCACCATATATTTT
CASGQAAGQGGFTIYF
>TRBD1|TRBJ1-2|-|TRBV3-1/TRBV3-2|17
TGTGCCAGCAGCCTCCACTCCCGTTCCCAGGGGGCGGGTGGCTACACCTTC
CASSLHSRSQGAGGYTF
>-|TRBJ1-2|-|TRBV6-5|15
TGTGCCAGCAGTTACTCGCGTCAGGGCGGACGCGGCTACACCTTC
CASSYSRQGGRGYTF
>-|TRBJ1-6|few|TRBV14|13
TGTGCCAGCAGGGTCAGTTTTAATTCACCCCTCCACTTT
CASRVSFNSPLHF
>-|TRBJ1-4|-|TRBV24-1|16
TGTGCCACCAGTGATGGCGCCACGGAGTGGGATGAAAAACTGTTTTTT
CATSDGATEWDEKLFF
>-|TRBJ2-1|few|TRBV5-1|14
TGCGCCAGCAGCGGAGTAGCTAGTATGCATGAGCAGTTCTTC
CASSGVASMHEQFF
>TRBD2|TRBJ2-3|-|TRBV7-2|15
TGTGCCAGCATCCTTCTAGCGGGGGGAAAAGATACGCAGTATTTT
CASILLAGGKDTQYF
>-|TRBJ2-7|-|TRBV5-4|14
TGTGCCAGCAGCCTACCTTTGGCAAGGGGAGAGCAGTACTTC
CASSLPLARGEQYF
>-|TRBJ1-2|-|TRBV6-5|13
TGTGCCAGCAGTTCTGGACACAACTATGGCTACACCTTC
CASSSGHNYGYTF
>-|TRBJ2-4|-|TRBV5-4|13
TGTGCCAGCAGCTTGGCAGTAGAGGGCATTCAGTACTTC
CASSLAVEGIQYF
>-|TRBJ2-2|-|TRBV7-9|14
TGTGCCAGCAGCCTGGCGGCGAACACCGGGGAGCTGTTTTTT
CASSLAANTGELFF
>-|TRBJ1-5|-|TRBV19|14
TGTGCCAGCCCTCCCCCAGGGGTTGGTCAGCCCCAGCATTTT
CASPPPGVGQPQHF
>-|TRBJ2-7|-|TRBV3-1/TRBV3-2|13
TGTGCCAGCAGCCTGGGACTGGCCTACGAGCAGTACTTC
CASSLGLAYEQYF
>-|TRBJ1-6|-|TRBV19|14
TGTGCCAGTACCCTGACAGGAGGTAATTCACCCCTCCACTTT
CASTLTGGNSPLHF
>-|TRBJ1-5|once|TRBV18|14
TGTGCCAGCTCACCAATAGGGGTCCGTCAGCCCCAGCATTTT
CASSPIGVRQPQHF
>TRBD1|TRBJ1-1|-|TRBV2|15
TGTGCCAGCAACATCCGACAGGGAACGAACACTGAAGCTTTCTTT
CASNIRQGTNTEAFF
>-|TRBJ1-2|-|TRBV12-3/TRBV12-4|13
TGTGCCAGCAGTCCAATGTCGACAGATGGCTACACCTTC
CASSPMSTDGYTF
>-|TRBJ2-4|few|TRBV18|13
TGTGCCAGCTCACCGGAGGCAGGTTTTGTTCAGTACTTC
CASSPEAGFVQYF